Listed here are 25 T cell receptor beta chains from one sample, sequenced in a study of early T cells in non-severe SARS-CoV-2 infection. TCRdb recomputed calls from the 5' RACE reads with MiXCR, one row per CDR3 protein. This table holds some 28,000 distinct CDR3 sequences, about 4.6% found once. The sequenced sample was whole blood. All receptors derive from an adult who was a healthcare worker with PCR-confirmed SARS-CoV-2 infection or an uninfected control (not recorded which).

This clonotype was counted many times. The V and J genes are TRBV7-9 and TRBJ2-1; 7 positions agree with TRBD2. Trimming took 11 bases from V and 7 from J; bases not matched to a gene: 8. CDR3 length equals 12 residues. Germline loops: CDR1 SEHNR, CDR2 FQNEAQ (reference sequence). CDR3 region: CAGASGVNEQFF. As DNA, the CDR3 is TGTGCCGGGGCTAGCGGAGTAAATGAGCAGTTCTTC.

The table lists this clonotype with many counts. The DNA for the CDR3 is TGTGCCAGCAGCTCCTCTCTTGAAGCTTTCTTT. It specifies CASSSSLEAFF. This chain connects TRBV7-9 to TRBJ1-1; D not resolved. From germline, CDR1 is SEHNR and CDR2 FQNEAQ (reference sequence). This CDR3 is built from 11 residues. Trimming removed 4 bases from V and 7 bases from J, with 7 bases in between.

This clonotype has ten or more counts. The V gene is TRBV7-9, the J gene TRBJ2-5, with unresolved D. Deletions cut 3 bases from V and 2 bases from J, with 4 bases between. The CDR3 runs 12 residues. Looked up from germline, CDR1 is SEHNR and CDR2 is FQNEAQ (reference sequence). The CDR3 DNA follows: TGTGCCAGCAGCTTTAATCAAGAGACCCAGTACTTC. Translating it yields CASSFNQETQYF.

Only a few counts were recorded for this clonotype. The V and J genes are TRBV19 and TRBJ2-3; D could derive from TRBD1 or TRBD2 (5 bases each). V lost 7 bases and J 6 bases, leaving 20 bases between the germline ends. CDR1 LNHDA and CDR2 SQIVND come from the germline V gene (reference sequence). This CDR3 contains 15 residues. The DNA for the CDR3 is TGTGCCAGTACCCTTGACAGTGGAAGAGGGGATACGCAGTATTTT. It translates to CASTLDSGRGDTQYF. The variable domain in full, with the rest retrieved from reference TRBV19 and TRBJ2-3, is DGGITQSPKYLFRKEGQNVTLSCEQNLNHDAMYWYRQDPGQGLRLIYYSQIVNDFQKGDIAEGYSVSREKKESFPLTVTSAQKNPTAFYLCASTLDSGRGDTQYFGPGTRLTVL.

This clonotype was found many times. V and J are TRBV28 and TRBJ2-7; TRBD1 agrees at 9 bases. The CDR3 covers 16 residues. CDR1 and CDR2 (germline): MDHEN, SYDVKM. Trimming took 4 bases from V and 1 from J; bases not matched to a gene: 8. CDR3 bases: TGTGCCAGCAGTTCCGGGACAGGGTCCGTATCCTACGAGCAGTACTTC. Its translation: CASSSGTGSVSYEQYF.

This clonotype occurred a few times. The rearrangement joins TRBV7-2 to TRBJ2-5, with a possible D match to TRBD1 (6 bases). This CDR3 comprises 16 residues. With 5 bases removed from V and 1 base from J, the gap between germline ends came to 17 bases. Germline lookup yields CDR1 SGHTA and CDR2 FQGNSA. For the CDR3, the DNA is TGTGCCAGCAGCCAGACAATCGGACAGAGCCAAGAGACCCAGTACTTC. Its translation: CASSQTIGQSQETQYF.

Many counts were recorded for this clonotype. This sequence joins TRBV19 and TRBJ2-1; TRBD2 aligns across 8 bases. There are 14 residues in the CDR3. Germline CDR1 LNHDA, CDR2 SQIVND (reference sequence). V lost 2 bases, J lost 8 bases, and 5 bases stayed unmatched. CDR3: CASSISGGAHEQFF. CDR3 bases: TGTGCCAGTAGTATATCCGGGGGGGCCCATGAGCAGTTCTTC.

Many counts were recorded for this clonotype. The rearrangement joins TRBV13 to TRBJ1-4; maybe TRBD1 (6 bases). Trimming took 1 base from V and 7 from J, leaving 13 bases between them. Looked up from germline, CDR1 is PRHDT and CDR2 is FYEKMQ (reference sequence). The CDR3 length is 15 residues. CDR3 in DNA: TGTGCCAGCAGCTTAGCCAGGGGTGCAGTTGAAAAACTGTTTTTT. It specifies CASSLARGAVEKLFF.

This clonotype has a count of ten or more. This sequence joins TRBV2 and TRBJ2-1; either TRBD1 or TRBD2 may supply D (5 bases each). The V and J ends lost 3 bases and 2 bases respectively, with 17 bases between them. The CDR3 consists of 17 residues. Germline V gives CDR1 SNHLY, CDR2 FYNNEI. The CDR3 spells CASSDSMRDPTYNEQFF. The CDR3 DNA follows: TGTGCCAGCAGTGATAGTATGAGGGACCCCACCTACAATGAGCAGTTCTTC. Full variable domain (rest looked up from reference TRBV2 and TRBJ2-1): EPEVTQTPSHQVTQMGQEVILRCVPISNHLYFYWYRQILGQKVEFLVSFYNNEISEKSEIFDDQFSVERPDGSNFTLKIRSTKLEDSAMYFCASSDSMRDPTYNEQFFGPGTRLTVL.

Judged by abundance, this clonotype is large (0.1 to 1%). The chain is built from TRBV7-9 and TRBJ2-1; 9 bases are a match to TRBD1. J gave up 3 bases and V 5 bases, and 5 bases lay outside the gene matches. The CDR3 has 15 amino acids. CDR1 is SEHNR and CDR2 is FQNEAQ in the germline V gene (reference sequence). CDR3 nucleotide sequence: TGTGCCAGCAGCCAGGGGACAGGGATCTACAATGAGCAGTTCTTC. It encodes CASSQGTGIYNEQFF.

The sample holds many counts of this clonotype. The V gene is TRBV2, the J gene TRBJ1-1, with TRBD1 identical over 7 bases. J lost 2 bases, V lost 6 bases, and 3 bases had no gene match. The CDR3 has 13 amino acids. Germline V CDR1 and CDR2: SNHLY, FYNNEI. DNA for the CDR3: TGTGCCAGCAGCAGGGGGGAAAACACTGAAGCTTTCTTT. This encodes CASSRGENTEAFF.

The rearrangement links TRBV27 to TRBJ1-5, with D maybe TRBD1 (6 bases). The CDR3 has 14 amino acids. Germline V gene lookup returns CDR1 MNHEY and CDR2 SMNVEV (reference sequence). V lost 5 bases and J 0 bases, leaving 8 bases between the germline ends. The CDR3 nucleotides read TGTGCCAGCAGTGGGACACTTAGCAATCAGCCCCAGCATTTT. Translated, it gives CASSGTLSNQPQHF.

By proportion, this clonotype is medium-sized. The chain couples TRBV30 to TRBJ1-1; D is ambiguous. Trimming took 3 bases from V and 1 from J, leaving 3 bases between them. Germline CDR1 and CDR2: GTSNPN and SVGIG (reference sequence). The CDR3 consists of 11 residues. CDR3 DNA: TGTGCCTGGAGACAGAACACTGAAGCTTTCTTT. Protein sequence: CAWRQNTEAFF.

The sample holds many counts of this clonotype. The rearrangement links TRBV27 to TRBJ2-3; possibly TRBD2 for D (6 bases). CDR1 MNHEY and CDR2 SMNVEV come from the germline V gene (reference sequence). V gave up 5 bases and J gave up 3 bases, with 12 bases separating them. The CDR3 extends over 14 amino acids. The CDR3 is CASSIRDSTDTQYF. CDR3 coding DNA: TGTGCCAGCAGTATCCGGGACTCGACAGATACGCAGTATTTT.

This clonotype was counted at least ten times. The chain joins TRBV24-1 to TRBJ2-5; tentative D call: TRBD2 (6 bases). Germline V gene data show CDR1 as KGHDR and CDR2 as SFDVKD. This CDR3 region has 15 residues. V lost 2 bases to trimming and J lost 0 bases, with 9 bases between them. CDR3 region: CATSDSGDYQETQYF. CDR3 coding DNA: TGTGCCACCAGTGATTCGGGGGACTACCAAGAGACCCAGTACTTC.

The chain carries TRBV5-1 and TRBJ2-7; TRBD2 matches 12 bases. CDR3 length: 15 residues. Germline values: CDR1 SGHRS, CDR2 YFSETQ. The ends lost 7 bases at V and 5 bases at J; junction bases unmatched: 10. CDR3 nucleotide sequence: TGCGCCAGCGGATTAGGACTAGCGGGATCCGACGAGCAGTACTTC. This gives the protein CASGLGLAGSDEQYF.

This clonotype has at least ten counts. This chain connects TRBV6-6 to TRBJ2-2, with D possibly TRBD1 on 5 matching bases. CDR1 and CDR2 (germline): MNHNY, SVGAGI (reference sequence). V was cut by 2 bases and J by 10 bases, with 11 bases left in between. CDR3 size: 13 residues. CDR3 in amino acids: CASSYLRQSELFF. CDR3 coding DNA: TGTGCCAGCAGTTACCTTAGACAGTCGGAGCTGTTTTTT.

The chain couples TRBV3-1 to TRBJ2-2, with D hard to call. The V gene's germline CDR1 is LGHDT and CDR2 YNNKEL (reference sequence). V lost 4 bases and J lost 5, with 11 bases in between. This CDR3 contains 14 residues. In DNA, the CDR3 is TGTGCCAGCAGCCCTGGATACCAAACCGGGGAGCTGTTTTTT. Translating gives CASSPGYQTGELFF.

This clonotype appeared many times. This chain links TRBV11-2 with TRBJ2-7; weak D call: TRBD1 (5 bases). The V gene lost 5 bases and the J gene lost 1 base, with 12 bases spanning the gap. The CDR3 contains 14 residues. CDR1 is SGHAT, CDR2 FQNNGV, per germline. The CDR3 region is CASSLRASSYEQYF. DNA of the CDR3: TGTGCCAGCAGCCTCAGGGCAAGTTCCTACGAGCAGTACTTC.

This clonotype has at least ten counts. The CDR3 DNA is TGTGCCAGCAGTCCATTCCGGACAGGGACAGCGGAAGCTTTCTTT. Translating it yields CASSPFRTGTAEAFF. The chain combines TRBV12-3 or TRBV12-4 with TRBJ1-1, with TRBD1 identical over 8 bases. V gave up 5 bases and J gave up 8 bases; unmatched junction bases: 13. The CDR3 loop spans 15 amino acids.

This clonotype was counted only a few times. The chain uses TRBV9 and TRBJ2-3, with TRBD2 matching 8 bases. Germline CDR1 SGDLS, CDR2 YYNGEE. With V trimmed by 4 bases and J by 0 bases, 4 bases remained unmatched. The length of the CDR3 is 15 residues. Here the CDR3 DNA reads TGTGCCAGCAGCCAATCTAGCGGGAGCACAGATACGCAGTATTTT. Translating it yields CASSQSSGSTDTQYF. Based on the CDR3 plus reference TRBV9 and TRBJ2-3, the full variable domain is DSGVTQTPKHLITATGQRVTLRCSPRSGDLSVYWYQQSLDQGLQFLIQYYNGEERAKGNILERFSAQQFPDLHSELNLSSLELGDSALYFCASSQSSGSTDTQYFGPGTRLTVL.

This clonotype was detected many times. The V call is TRBV19, the J call TRBJ1-2; D perhaps matches TRBD1 (5 bases). CDR1 LNHDA and CDR2 SQIVND come from the germline V gene (reference sequence). Trimming took off 10 bases at V and 8 bases at J, with 20 bases between the two ends. The CDR3 has 13 residues. CDR3 sequence: CATNLGQGIGYTF. The CDR3 DNA is TGTGCCACCAACCTGGGGCAGGGAATAGGCTACACCTTC.

Ten or more counts support this clonotype. The chain couples TRBV11-2 to TRBJ1-3; D ambiguous. The CDR3 runs to 13 residues. V was cut by 4 bases and J by 8 bases, with 12 bases left in between. Germline CDR1 reads SGHAT; CDR2 reads FQNNGV. The CDR3 reads CASSSTVADTIYF. As DNA, the CDR3 is TGTGCCAGCAGCTCCACAGTTGCGGACACCATATATTTT.

Ten or more counts support this clonotype. The chain couples TRBV3-1 to TRBJ1-1; no firm D call. V gave up 1 base and J gave up 0 bases, with 6 bases separating them. Germline-derived CDR1 and CDR2 are LGHDT and YNNKEL (reference sequence). This CDR3 region has 14 residues. The CDR3 DNA reads as TGTGCCAGCAGCCAAGGTTGGATGAACACTGAAGCTTTCTTT. This gives the protein CASSQGWMNTEAFF.

This chain uses TRBV12-3 or TRBV12-4 with TRBJ2-7; 7 bases match TRBD2. V lost 5 bases to trimming and J lost 2 bases; unmatched junction nucleotides: 6. CDR3 length: 14 amino acids. Here the CDR3 DNA reads TGTGCCAGCAGTCAGACTAGCCTCCCCTACGAGCAGTACTTC. It encodes CASSQTSLPYEQYF.